One TCR beta chain is described in this entry. Its antigen is as yet unknown. This entry comes from a study of early T cells in non-severe SARS-CoV-2 infection. About the study: Chains were unpaired, as sequencing was done on bulk RNA from unsorted whole blood.

General study findings and limits: Anti-spike CD8 responses were favored in VDJdb matching, and private and CD4 specificities were missed.

Individual cDNA molecules received unique molecular identifiers during library preparation. TCRdb called the 5' RACE reads again in MiXCR, with one record for every CDR3 protein. The top ten clones hold 8.5% to 9.5% of a sample with 55,000 to 65,000 distinct CDR3 sequences, about 9.1% of them seen once. The sequence was collected from an adult who was a healthcare worker with PCR-confirmed SARS-CoV-2 infection or an uninfected control (not recorded which). The source material was whole blood.

In nucleotides, the CDR3 is TGCAGCGTTGTGGCCCGGGAGGGCCCGTCCTCCTCCTACAATGAGCAGTTCTTC. Encoded protein: CSVVAREGPSSSYNEQFF. J is TRBJ2-1 and V is TRBV29-1; 8 bases agree with TRBD2. Per germline, CDR1 SQVTM and CDR2 ANQGSEA. The CDR3 runs to 18 residues. V lost 4 bases, J lost 0 bases, and 14 bases stayed unmatched.